These 2 T cell receptor beta chains came from one sample sequenced in a study of response to subunit inactivated influenza vaccine. Via MiXCR, TCRdb re-called the RT-PCR reads, giving one row per CDR3 protein. Of around 530,000 distinct CDR3 sequences listed, 12% are singletons. This material consisted of PBMCs from blood, taken on the day of vaccination. The origin of the receptors is a middle-aged man who received an inactivated influenza vaccine.

The chain carries TRBV6-5 and TRBJ2-1; D unclear. V was clipped by 4 bases and J by 5 bases, with 9 bases between them. Germline-derived CDR1 and CDR2 are MNHEY and SVGAGI. The CDR3 sequence is 13 residues long. The CDR3 coding sequence is TGTGCCAGCAGTTCCAGGACGAACAATGAGCAGTTCTTC. This translates into CASSSRTNNEQFF.

The J gene is TRBJ2-5, the V gene TRBV29-1; TRBD2 is a possible D gene (6 bases). Deletions cut 8 bases from V and 5 bases from J, with 12 bases between. Germline values: CDR1 SQVTM, CDR2 ANQGSEA. The CDR3 spans 11 residues. DNA of the CDR3: TGCAGCACCGGGAGTGTGGAGACCCAGTACTTC. Its protein product is CSTGSVETQYF.